What follows is one T cell receptor (beta chain) and its context. Its recognized antigen is unknown. This is a murine receptor, so its gene nomenclature and germline sequences are mouse based. With the read ending 4 residues before the CDR3 end, the germline J gene is used to fill in that end. These data originate in a study of CD8+ T cells in alopecia areata (dated by TCRdb to the late 2010s). About the full investigation: Female C3H/HeJ recipients, roughly 6-11 weeks old, were grafted with skin from C3H/HeJ donors with spontaneous alopecia (roughly 6-12 months old). To study T cell clonal expansion in alopecia areata, the researchers applied high-throughput TCRbeta sequencing to both the C3H/HeJ mouse model and human patients. On the human side, TCRbeta sequencing was run on scalp tissue and on sorted CD4+ and CD8+ peripheral blood T cells from healthy controls and from alopecia areata patients with either patchy or totalis/universalis disease. Scalp clonality was compared among normal scalp (n=4), patchy alopecia areata scalp (n=8), and alopecia totalis/universalis scalp (n=8). The RNA source kit depended on sample type: the PAXgene miRNA kit for fixed scalp, the miRNeasy kit for PBMCs, and the RNeasy kit for mouse skin. TCRbeta CDR3 regions were amplified by immunoSEQ multiplex PCR using 35 Vbeta forward and 13 Jbeta reverse primers.

Broad study findings and their caveats: Lesional scalp, especially in alopecia totalis/universalis, showed higher clonality and more expanded CD8+ clones than normal scalp, suggesting antigenic drive. Shared TCR sequences between patients were less evident than in mice, which may be partly attributable to HLA diversity in the patient population. Unlike mouse skin, which is dominated by gammadelta T cells, normal human skin has resident alphabeta T cells that are also sequenced, and this complicates analysis of the scalp TCR repertoire.

The germline V gene encodes CDR1 LGHNA and CDR2 YNLKQL (reference sequence). Trimming takes 4 bases off V and 3 bases off J; junction bases not matched to a gene: 3. The CDR3, cysteine through phenylalanine, is 16 amino acids long. The DNA has 36 bases, all within the CDR3, and is read from base 1. Cells from pooled mouse cutaneous lymph nodes were stained for CD4, CD8alpha, NKG2D, NKG2ACE and other markers and then sorted on a BD Influx. Library construction relied on the immunoSEQ multiplex PCR assay. To provide template for TCR sequencing, every sample had RNA extracted and reverse transcribed into cDNA. First-strand cDNA was synthesized using SuperScript III with a 2:1 mix of oligo-dT and random hexamers. A synthetic immune receptor repertoire was used to gauge amplification bias, and whatever bias remained was removed computationally. Sequencing of the libraries was done on Illumina HiSeq using 60 bp reads that spanned the CDR3 and were read from J toward V. Processing in the source paper ran as follows. Raw reads were preprocessed to remove errors, and CDR3 was defined by IMGT conventions from the conserved cysteine to phenylalanine. Clonality was calculated as 1 minus Shannon entropy normalized by log2 of the number of productive unique TCRs. Whether scalp clones were CD4 or CD8 was inferred by matching scalp TCRbeta sequences against CD4 and CD8 repertoires sorted from blood. The clones in this table, taken by TCRdb from immuneACCESS, are in-frame only. Not every clone is retained; where verified, under half of the shortfall comes from an unresolved V gene, and the cause of the rest is unknown. For V, J and clone size, that table is used; D and trimming come from the DNA. Listed for this sample are more than 250,000 clones, none observed only a single time. The ten most abundant clones make up roughly 1.2% of the sample.

Sample: CD4+ T cells sorted from a lymph node. This sequence originates from a C3H/HeJ mouse with alopecia areata. This line of mice carries MHC haplotype H2-k. The V and J genes are TRBV5 and TRBJ2-2, with 12 central nucleotides matching TRBD2. The CDR3 corresponds to CASSLRDWGDTGQLYF. The part of the CDR3 DNA that was read is TGTGCCAGCAGCCTCCGGGACTGGGGGGACACCGGG.